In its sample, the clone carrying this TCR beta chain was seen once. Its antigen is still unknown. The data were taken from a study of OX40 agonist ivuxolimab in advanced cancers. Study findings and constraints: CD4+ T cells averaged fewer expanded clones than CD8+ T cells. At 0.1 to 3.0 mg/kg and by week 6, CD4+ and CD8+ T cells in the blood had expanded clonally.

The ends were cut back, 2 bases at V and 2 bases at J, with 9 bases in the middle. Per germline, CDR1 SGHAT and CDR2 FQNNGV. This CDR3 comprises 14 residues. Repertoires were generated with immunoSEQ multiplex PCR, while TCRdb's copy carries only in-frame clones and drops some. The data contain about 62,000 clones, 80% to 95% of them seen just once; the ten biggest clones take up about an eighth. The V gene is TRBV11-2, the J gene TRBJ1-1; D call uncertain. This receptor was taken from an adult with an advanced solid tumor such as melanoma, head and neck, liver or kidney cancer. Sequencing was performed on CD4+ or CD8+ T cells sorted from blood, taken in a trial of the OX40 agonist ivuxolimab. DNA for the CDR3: TGTGCCAGCAGCTTACAACAGAAAAACACTGAAGCTTTCTTT. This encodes CASSLQQKNTEAFF.